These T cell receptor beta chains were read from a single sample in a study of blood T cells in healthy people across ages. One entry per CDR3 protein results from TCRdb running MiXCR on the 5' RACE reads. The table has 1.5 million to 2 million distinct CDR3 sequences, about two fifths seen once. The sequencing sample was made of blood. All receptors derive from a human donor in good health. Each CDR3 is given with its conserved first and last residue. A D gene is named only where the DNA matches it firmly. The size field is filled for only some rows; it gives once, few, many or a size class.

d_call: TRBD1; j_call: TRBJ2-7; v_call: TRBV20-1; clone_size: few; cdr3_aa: CSTRSWDRGANEQYF; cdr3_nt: TGCAGTACTAGATCTTGGGACAGGGGGGCCAACGAGCAGTACTTC
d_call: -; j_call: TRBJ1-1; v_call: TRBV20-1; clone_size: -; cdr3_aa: CSARDPLMNTEAFF; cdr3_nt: TGCAGTGCTAGAGATCCCCTTATGAACACTGAAGCTTTCTTT
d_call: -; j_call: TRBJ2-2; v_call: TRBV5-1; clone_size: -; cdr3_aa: CASFTSNTGELFF; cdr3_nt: TGCGCTTCATTCACCTCGAACACCGGGGAGCTGTTTTTT
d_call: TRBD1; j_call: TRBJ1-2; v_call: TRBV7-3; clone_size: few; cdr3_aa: CASSFGGGLDYGYTF; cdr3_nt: TGTGCCAGCAGCTTCGGAGGGGGCCTCGACTATGGCTACACCTTC
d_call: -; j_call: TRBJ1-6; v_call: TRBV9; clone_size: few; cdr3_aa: CASSVRMEGNSPLHF; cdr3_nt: TGTGCCAGCAGCGTACGGATGGAGGGGAATTCACCCCTCCACTTT
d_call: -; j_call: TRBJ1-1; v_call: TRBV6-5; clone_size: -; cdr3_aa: CASSYYAGYVQVVTEAFF; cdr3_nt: TGTGCCAGCAGTTACTACGCCGGGTATGTTCAGGTGGTCACTGAAGCTTTCTTT
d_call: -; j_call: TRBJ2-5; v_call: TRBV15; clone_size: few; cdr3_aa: CATSRDLQMREETQYF; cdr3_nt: TGTGCCACCAGCAGAGACCTGCAGATGAGGGAAGAGACCCAGTACTTC
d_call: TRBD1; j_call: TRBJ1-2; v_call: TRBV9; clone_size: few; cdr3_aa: CASSPSLQGVVRGYTF; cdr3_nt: TGTGCCAGCAGCCCCTCCCTACAGGGGGTGGTAAGGGGCTACACCTTC
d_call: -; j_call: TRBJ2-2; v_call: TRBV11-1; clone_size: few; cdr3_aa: CASSLAGVAVTIPLWNTGELFF; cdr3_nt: TGTGCCAGCAGCTTAGCGGGGGTGGCAGTAACTATACCTCTATGGAACACCGGGGAGCTGTTTTTT
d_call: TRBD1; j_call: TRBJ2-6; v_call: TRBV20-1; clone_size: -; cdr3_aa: CSASGGAGGANVLTF; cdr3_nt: TGCAGTGCTTCAGGGGGCGCGGGTGGGGCCAACGTCCTGACTTTC
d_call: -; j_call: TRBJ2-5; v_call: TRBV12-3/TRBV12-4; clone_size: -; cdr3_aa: CASSLARMSATQYF; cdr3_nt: TGTGCCAGCAGTTTGGCAAGGATGTCGGCGACCCAGTACTTC
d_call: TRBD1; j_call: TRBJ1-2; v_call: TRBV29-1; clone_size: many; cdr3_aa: CSVRDSLYGYTF; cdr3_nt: TGCAGCGTGAGGGACAGCCTTTATGGCTACACCTTC
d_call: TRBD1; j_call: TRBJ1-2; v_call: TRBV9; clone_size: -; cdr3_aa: CASSVASDRVHGYTF; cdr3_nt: TGTGCCAGCAGCGTAGCCTCGGACAGGGTTCATGGCTACACCTTC
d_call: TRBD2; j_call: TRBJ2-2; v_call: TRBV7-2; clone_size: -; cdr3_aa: CASSPRGGRSTGELFF; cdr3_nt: TGTGCCAGCAGCCCACGGGGGGGCCGGTCGACCGGGGAGCTGTTTTTT
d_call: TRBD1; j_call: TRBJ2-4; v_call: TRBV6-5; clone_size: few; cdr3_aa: CASSYNGQGRQYF; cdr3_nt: TGTGCCAGCAGTTATAATGGACAGGGGAGGCAGTACTTC
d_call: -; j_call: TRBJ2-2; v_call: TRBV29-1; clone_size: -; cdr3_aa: CSVEVGGGELFF; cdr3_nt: TGCAGCGTTGAAGTGGGGGGCGGGGAGCTGTTTTTT
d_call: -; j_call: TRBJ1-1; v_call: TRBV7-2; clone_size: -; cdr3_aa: CASSIMESPNTEAFF; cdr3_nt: TGTGCCAGCAGCATAATGGAGAGTCCGAACACTGAAGCTTTCTTT
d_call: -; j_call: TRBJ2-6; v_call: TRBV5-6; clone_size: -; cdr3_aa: CASTPYHSGANVRTF; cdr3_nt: TGTGCCAGCACACCCTATCACTCTGGGGCCAACGTCCGGACTTTC
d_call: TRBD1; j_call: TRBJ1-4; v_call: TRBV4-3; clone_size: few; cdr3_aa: CASSQDPHRGQFNEKLFF; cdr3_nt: TGCGCCAGCAGCCAAGACCCACATAGGGGACAGTTTAATGAAAAACTGTTTTTT
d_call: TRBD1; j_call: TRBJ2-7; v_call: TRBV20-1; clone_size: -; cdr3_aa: CSAMYRGFPPYEQYF; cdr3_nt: TGCAGTGCTATGTACAGGGGTTTTCCCCCCTACGAGCAGTACTTC
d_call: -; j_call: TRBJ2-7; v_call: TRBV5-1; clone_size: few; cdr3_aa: CASSLEFGFEQYF; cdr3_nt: TGCGCCAGCAGCTTGGAATTTGGGTTCGAGCAGTACTTC
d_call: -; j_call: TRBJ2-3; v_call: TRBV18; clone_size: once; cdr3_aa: CASSPRSRRASTDTQYF; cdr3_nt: TGTGCCAGCTCACCACGGAGCAGGAGGGCTAGCACAGATACGCAGTATTTT
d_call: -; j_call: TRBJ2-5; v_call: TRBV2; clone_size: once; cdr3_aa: CATAEPTSQETQYF; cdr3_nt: TGTGCCACCGCAGAGCCGACAAGTCAAGAGACCCAGTACTTC
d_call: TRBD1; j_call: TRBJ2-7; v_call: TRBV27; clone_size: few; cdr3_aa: CASSYRGGSNEQYF; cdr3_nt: TGTGCCAGCAGCTACCGAGGGGGCTCGAACGAGCAGTACTTC
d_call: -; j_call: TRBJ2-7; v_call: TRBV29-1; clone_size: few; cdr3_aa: CSVLNNRDEQYF; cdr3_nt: TGCAGCGTACTCAACAACCGCGACGAGCAGTACTTC
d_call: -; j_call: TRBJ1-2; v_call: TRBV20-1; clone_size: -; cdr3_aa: CSALDNYGHTF; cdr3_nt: TGCAGTGCTTTAGACAACTATGGCCACACCTTC
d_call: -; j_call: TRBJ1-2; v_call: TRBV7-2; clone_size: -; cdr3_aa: CASSFDTGYTF; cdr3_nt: TGTGCCAGCAGCTTCGACACTGGCTACACCTTC
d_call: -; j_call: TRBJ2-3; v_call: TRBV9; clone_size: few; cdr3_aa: CASSVTPPDTQYF; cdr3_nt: TGTGCCAGCAGCGTAACTCCTCCAGATACGCAGTATTTT
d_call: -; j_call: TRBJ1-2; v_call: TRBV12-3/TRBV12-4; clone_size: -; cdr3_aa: CASSPTGRGSYGYTF; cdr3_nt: TGTGCCAGCAGCCCCACGGGGCGAGGGAGCTATGGCTACACCTTC
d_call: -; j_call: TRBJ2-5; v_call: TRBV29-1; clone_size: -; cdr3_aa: CSVENQETQYF; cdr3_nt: TGCAGCGTAGAGAACCAAGAGACCCAGTACTTC
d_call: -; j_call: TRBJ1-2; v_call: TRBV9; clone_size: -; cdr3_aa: CASSEAGEVYGYTF; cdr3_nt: TGTGCCAGCAGCGAGGCGGGGGAGGTCTATGGCTACACCTTC
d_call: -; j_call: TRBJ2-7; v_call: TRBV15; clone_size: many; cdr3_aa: CATSRMGTTEQYF; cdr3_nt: TGTGCCACCAGCAGAATGGGAACAACCGAGCAGTACTTC
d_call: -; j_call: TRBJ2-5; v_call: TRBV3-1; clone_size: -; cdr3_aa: CASSQGGSVWETQYF; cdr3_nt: TGTGCCAGCAGCCAAGGGGGATCAGTCTGGGAGACCCAGTACTTC
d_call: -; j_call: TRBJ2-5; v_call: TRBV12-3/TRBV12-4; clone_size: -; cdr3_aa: CASSFLSEGEGETQYF; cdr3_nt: TGTGCCAGCAGTTTTTTGAGTGAGGGTGAGGGGGAGACCCAGTACTTC
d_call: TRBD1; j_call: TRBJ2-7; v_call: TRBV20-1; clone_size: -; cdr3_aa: CSADDRVSSYEQYF; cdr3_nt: TGCAGTGCGGACGACAGGGTGAGCTCCTACGAGCAGTACTTC
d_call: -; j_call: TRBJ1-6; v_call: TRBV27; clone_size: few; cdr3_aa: CASSSGPATVSPLHF; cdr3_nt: TGTGCCAGCAGTTCGGGGCCAGCAACGGTTTCACCCCTCCACTTT
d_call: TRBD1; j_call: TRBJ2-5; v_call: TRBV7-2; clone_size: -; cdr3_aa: CASSPRTGMWVETQYF; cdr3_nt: TGTGCCAGCAGCCCCCGGACAGGGATGTGGGTAGAGACCCAGTACTTC
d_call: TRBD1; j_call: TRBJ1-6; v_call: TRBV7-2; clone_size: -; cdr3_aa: CASSLNRGLNGNSPLHF; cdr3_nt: TGTGCCAGCAGCTTAAACAGGGGGCTCAACGGTAATTCACCCCTCCACTTT
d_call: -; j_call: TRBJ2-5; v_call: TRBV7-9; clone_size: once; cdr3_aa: CTSSSAGETQYF; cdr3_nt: TGTACCAGCAGCTCAGCGGGAGAGACCCAGTACTTC
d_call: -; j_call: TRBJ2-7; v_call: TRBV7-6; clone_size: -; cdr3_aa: CASSLNYAGNEQYF; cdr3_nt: TGTGCCAGCAGCTTAAACTATGCAGGGAACGAGCAGTACTTC
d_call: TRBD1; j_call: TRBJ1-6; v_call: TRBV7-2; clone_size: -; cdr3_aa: CASSSQQGDSPLHF; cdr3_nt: TGTGCCAGCAGCTCTCAACAGGGGGACTCACCCCTCCACTTT
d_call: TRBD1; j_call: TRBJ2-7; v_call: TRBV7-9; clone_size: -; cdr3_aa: CASSLWTGGPYEQYF; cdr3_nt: TGTGCCAGCAGCTTATGGACAGGGGGCCCCTACGAGCAGTACTTC
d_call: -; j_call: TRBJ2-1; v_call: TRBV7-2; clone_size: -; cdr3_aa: CASSSHPGAGDNEQFF; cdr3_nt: TGTGCCAGCAGCTCACACCCGGGGGCGGGGGACAATGAGCAGTTCTTC
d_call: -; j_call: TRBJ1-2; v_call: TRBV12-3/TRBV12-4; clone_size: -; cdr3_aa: CASSSRDSIRSYGYTF; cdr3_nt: TGTGCCAGCAGTTCCCGGGACTCCATCCGAAGCTATGGCTACACCTTC
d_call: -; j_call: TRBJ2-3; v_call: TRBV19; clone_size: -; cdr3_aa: CATRGAVDVVSDTQYF; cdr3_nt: TGTGCCACCAGGGGGGCAGTCGACGTAGTTTCAGATACGCAGTATTTT
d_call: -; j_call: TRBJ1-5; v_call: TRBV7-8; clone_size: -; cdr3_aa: CASSPRQRESNQPQHF; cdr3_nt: TGTGCCAGCAGCCCACGCCAAAGGGAGAGCAATCAGCCCCAGCATTTT
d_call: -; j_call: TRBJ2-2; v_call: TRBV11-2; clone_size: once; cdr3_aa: CASSPWTGTLTNGELFF; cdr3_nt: TGTGCCAGCAGCCCGTGGACCGGGACCCTGACGAACGGGGAGCTGTTTTTT
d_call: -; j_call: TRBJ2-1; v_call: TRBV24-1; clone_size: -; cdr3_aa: CATPNEQFF; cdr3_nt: TGTGCCACCCCCAATGAGCAGTTCTTC
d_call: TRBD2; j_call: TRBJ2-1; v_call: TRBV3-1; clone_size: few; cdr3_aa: CASSRLAGGGDEQFF; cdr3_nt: TGTGCCAGCAGCCGCCTAGCGGGAGGGGGGGATGAGCAGTTCTTC
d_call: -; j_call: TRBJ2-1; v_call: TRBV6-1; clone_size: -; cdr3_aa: CTSSRGLFGNEQFF; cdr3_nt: TGTACCAGCAGTAGGGGATTGTTTGGAAATGAGCAGTTCTTC
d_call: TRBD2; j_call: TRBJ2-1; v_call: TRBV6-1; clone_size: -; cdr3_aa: CASGLAGDSYNEQFF; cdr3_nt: TGTGCCAGCGGACTAGCGGGGGACTCCTACAATGAGCAGTTCTTC
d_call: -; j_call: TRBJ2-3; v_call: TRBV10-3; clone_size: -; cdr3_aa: CAISGATTDTQYF; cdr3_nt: TGTGCCATCAGTGGCGCCACCACAGATACGCAGTATTTT
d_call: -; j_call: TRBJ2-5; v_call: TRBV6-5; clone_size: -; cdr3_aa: CASSYSSRGGETQYF; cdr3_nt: TGTGCCAGCAGTTACTCGAGTCGGGGTGGAGAGACCCAGTACTTC
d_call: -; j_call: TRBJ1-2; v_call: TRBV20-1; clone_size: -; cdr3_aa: CSARPEVRYGYTF; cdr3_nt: TGCAGTGCTAGACCGGAGGTTAGGTATGGCTACACCTTC